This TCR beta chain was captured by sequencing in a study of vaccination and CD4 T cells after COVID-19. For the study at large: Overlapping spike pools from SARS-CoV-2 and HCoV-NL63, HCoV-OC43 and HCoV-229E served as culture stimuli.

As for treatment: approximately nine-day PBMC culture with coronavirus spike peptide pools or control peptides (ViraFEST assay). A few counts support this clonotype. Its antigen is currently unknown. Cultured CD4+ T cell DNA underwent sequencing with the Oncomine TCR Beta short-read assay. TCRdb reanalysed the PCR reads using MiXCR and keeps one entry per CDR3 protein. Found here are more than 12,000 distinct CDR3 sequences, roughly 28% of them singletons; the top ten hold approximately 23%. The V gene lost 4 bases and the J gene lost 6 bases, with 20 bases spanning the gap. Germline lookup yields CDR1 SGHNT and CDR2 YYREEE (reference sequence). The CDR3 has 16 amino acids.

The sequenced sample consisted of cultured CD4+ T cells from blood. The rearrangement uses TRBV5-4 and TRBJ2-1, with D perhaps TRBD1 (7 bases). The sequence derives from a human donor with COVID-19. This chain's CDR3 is CASSVISGGSLNEQFF. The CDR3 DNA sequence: TGTGCCAGCAGCGTTATTTCAGGGGGGAGCCTCAATGAGCAGTTCTTC.